This T cell receptor (beta chain) was retrieved from a study of T cells in localized non-small cell lung cancer. Study-wide results and limits: Paired adjacent lung recovered a median around 52 of the top 100 tumor clones. A raised T cell density in blood coincided with lengthier overall survival. Uninvolved adjacent lung showed higher T cell clonality than tumor.

Germline CDR1 SGDLS, CDR2 YYNGEE. The CDR3 covers 12 residues. With 3 bases removed from V and 5 bases from J, the gap between germline ends came to 7 bases. TCRdb's table, derived via immunoSEQ multiplex PCR, lists solely in-frame clones and lacks some. The sample contains 45,000 to 60,000 clones, approximately 82% of which appear only once. Comments on this clone: What it binds is not known.

The chain couples TRBV9 to TRBJ2-3; D is possibly TRBD1 (6 bases). The receptor was derived from a female donor older than 55 with stage II squamous cell lung carcinoma. Sequenced here: peripheral blood, sampled before any cancer treatment. For the CDR3, the DNA is TGTGCCAGCAGCGCCAGGGGAGATACGCAGTATTTT. It encodes CASSARGDTQYF.